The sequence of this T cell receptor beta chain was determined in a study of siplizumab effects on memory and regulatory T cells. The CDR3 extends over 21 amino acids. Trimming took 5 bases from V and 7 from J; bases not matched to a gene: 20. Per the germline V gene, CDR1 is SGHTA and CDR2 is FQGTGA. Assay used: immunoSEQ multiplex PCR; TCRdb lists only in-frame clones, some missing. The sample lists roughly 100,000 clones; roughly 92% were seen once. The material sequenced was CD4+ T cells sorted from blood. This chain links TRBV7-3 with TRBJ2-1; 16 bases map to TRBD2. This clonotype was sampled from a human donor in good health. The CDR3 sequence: CASSNVQPGLAGGPGRNEQFF. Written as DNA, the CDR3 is TGTGCCAGCAGCAACGTACAACCGGGACTAGCGGGAGGGCCCGGAAGGAATGAGCAGTTCTTC.